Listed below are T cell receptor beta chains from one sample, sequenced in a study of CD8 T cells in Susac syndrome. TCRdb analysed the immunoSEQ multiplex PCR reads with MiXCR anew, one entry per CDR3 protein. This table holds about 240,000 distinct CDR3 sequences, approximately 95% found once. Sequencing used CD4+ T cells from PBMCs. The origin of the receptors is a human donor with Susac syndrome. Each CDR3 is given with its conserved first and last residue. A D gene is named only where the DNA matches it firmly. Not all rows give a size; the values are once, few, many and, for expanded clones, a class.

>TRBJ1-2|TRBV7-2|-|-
CASSFAGIYYGYTF
TGTGCCAGCAGCTTCGCCGGGATTTACTATGGCTACACCTTC
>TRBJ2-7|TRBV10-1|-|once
CATSTKVGYEQYF
TGCGCCACCTCGACTAAAGTAGGGTACGAGCAGTACTTC
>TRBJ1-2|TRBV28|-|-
CASSSPGTHYGYTF
TGTGCCAGCAGTTCACCCGGGACACATTATGGCTACACCTTC
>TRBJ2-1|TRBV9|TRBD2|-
CASSGGGAAYNEQFF
TGTGCCAGCAGCGGGGGGGGTGCGGCCTACAATGAGCAGTTCTTC
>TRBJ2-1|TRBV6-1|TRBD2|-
CASSEALAGGSSIEQFF
TGTGCCAGCAGTGAAGCGCTAGCGGGAGGGAGTAGTATTGAGCAGTTCTTC
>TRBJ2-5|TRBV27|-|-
CASSLARETQETQYF
TGTGCCAGCAGTTTGGCCAGGGAGACCCAAGAGACCCAGTACTTC
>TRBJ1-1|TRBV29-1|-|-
CSVDRSGEAFF
TGCAGCGTTGACAGGTCCGGGGAAGCTTTCTTT
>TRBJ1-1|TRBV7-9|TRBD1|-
CASSPSGGGTEAFF
TGTGCCAGCAGCCCCTCAGGGGGGGGGACTGAAGCTTTCTTT
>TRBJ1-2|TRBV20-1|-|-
CSARDAANYGYTF
TGCAGTGCTAGAGACGCCGCTAACTATGGCTACACCTTC
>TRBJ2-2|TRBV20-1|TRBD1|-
CSARVTGANTGELFF
TGCAGTGCTAGAGTAACAGGGGCGAACACCGGGGAGCTGTTTTTT
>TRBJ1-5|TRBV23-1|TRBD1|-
CASSHLRRDSSNQPQHF
TGCGCCAGCAGTCATTTAAGAAGGGACAGCAGCAATCAGCCCCAGCATTTT
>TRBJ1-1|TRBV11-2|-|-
CASSPRTAVNTEAFF
TGTGCCAGCAGCCCTCGGACAGCCGTGAACACTGAAGCTTTCTTT
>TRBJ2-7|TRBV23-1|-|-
CASSQSPGLNEQYF
TGCGCCAGCAGTCAATCGCCAGGGCTGAACGAGCAGTACTTC
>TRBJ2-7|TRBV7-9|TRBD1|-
CASSLGEYRDRGVREQYF
TGTGCCAGCAGCTTAGGGGAATACCGGGACAGGGGTGTACGCGAGCAGTACTTC
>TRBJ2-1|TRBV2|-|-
CASSEIRSTGEQFF
TGTGCCAGCAGTGAAATCCGGTCTACGGGTGAGCAGTTCTTC
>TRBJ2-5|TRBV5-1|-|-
CASSPNIETQYF
TGCGCCAGCAGTCCTAACATCGAGACCCAGTACTTC
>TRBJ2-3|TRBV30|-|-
CAWSMSLWTDTQYF
TGTGCCTGGAGTATGAGTTTATGGACAGATACGCAGTATTTT
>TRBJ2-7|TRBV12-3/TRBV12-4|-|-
CASSLSGTRYEQYF
TGTGCCAGCAGTTTATCGGGGACCCGCTACGAGCAGTACTTC
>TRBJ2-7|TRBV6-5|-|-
CASSYRLSPAGSSYEQYF
TGTGCCAGCAGTTATCGGCTCTCGCCGGCGGGGAGCTCCTACGAGCAGTACTTC